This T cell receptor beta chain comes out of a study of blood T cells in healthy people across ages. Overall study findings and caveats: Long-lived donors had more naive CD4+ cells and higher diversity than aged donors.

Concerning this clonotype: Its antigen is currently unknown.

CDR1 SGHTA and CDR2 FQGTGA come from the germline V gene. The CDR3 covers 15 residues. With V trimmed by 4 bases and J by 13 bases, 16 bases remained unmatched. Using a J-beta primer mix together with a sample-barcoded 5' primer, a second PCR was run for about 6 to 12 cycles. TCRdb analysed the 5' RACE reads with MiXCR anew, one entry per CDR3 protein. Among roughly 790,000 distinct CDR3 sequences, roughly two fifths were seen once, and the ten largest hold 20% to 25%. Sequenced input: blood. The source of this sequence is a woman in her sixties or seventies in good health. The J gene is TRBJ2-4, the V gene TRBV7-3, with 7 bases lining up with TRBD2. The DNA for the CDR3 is TGTGCCAGCAGCTCGGGACGAGCGGGCGCGGGGGAGCAGTACTTC. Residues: CASSSGRAGAGEQYF.